The present T cell receptor (beta chain) was sequenced within a study of cytomegalovirus exposure and HLA in healthy donors (dated by TCRdb to 2016 to 2017). About the full investigation: An earlier analysis of a few hundred of the donors reported around 280 Gb of sequence data and about 120 million unique TCR beta sequences obtained from approximately 180 million T cells. About 320 gigabases of sequencing data and 78 million or so unique TCR sequences were included in an early release covering roughly 600 HLA-typed donors. Of the roughly 400 genotyped donors, more than 75% were placed in the genetic ancestry cluster associated with self-reported Caucasian donors. The study was designed to test whether signatures of past pathogen exposure could be identified by cataloging public T cell receptors. The study profiled the T cell repertoires of under 850 subjects by immunosequencing and related them to cytomegalovirus serostatus. In addition to the first cohort of several hundred subjects, a separate validation cohort of 120 different subjects was used. To predict cytomegalovirus infection status, the study brought together high-throughput TCR immunosequencing, statistical association of individual TCRs with disease status, and machine learning. To study patterns of TCR occurrence, a later analysis re-analyzed previously published TCR beta repertoires from just over 650 donors and added high-resolution HLA genotyping. Rather than drawing on any new phenotypic data, the later analysis identified candidate immune exposures from TCR beta sequences and the way those sequences occurred across donors. To decide whether each TCR beta V gene segment behaved as functional or pseudogenic, an earlier analysis of 587 of the donors relied on high-throughput TCR beta sequencing. Donor age, sex, ethnicity and CMV serostatus were compiled alongside the repertoire data. In a later genetic analysis, genome-wide SNP genotypes for about three fifths of the roughly 670 donors were used, and that subset was treated as a discovery cohort. Every repertoire in the discovery cohort had been generated on one and the same sequencing platform. HLA typing covered class I and class II loci at four-digit resolution. The number of donors typed differed by locus, with 629-630 for A, B, C, DRB1 and DQB1, around 500 for DQA1, some 570 for DPA1, and around 450 for DPB1. Because of strong linkage in the cohort, roughly five DR-DQ haplotypes were treated as single units for association and clustering. On average, roughly 250,000 unique TCR beta nucleotide sequences were sequenced per donor among 398 genotyped donors of the cohort, with roughly 18% of those sequences being non-productive.

The cohort comprised fewer than 750 healthy bone marrow donors. All cohort members were sampled while nominally healthy, although unrecorded immune exposures were likely present. The donor was CMV seronegative and was included in the group of over 300 seronegative cohort members. Each donor provided a peripheral blood sample, and peripheral blood mononuclear cells were used for TCR beta sequencing. The Qiagen DNeasy Blood Extraction Kit was used to extract genomic DNA from the blood cell samples. A note on this clone: The antigen it recognizes is unknown. No base-level quality is on record; no much larger clone is a single base apart.

The CDR3 runs 14 amino acids, cysteine and phenylalanine included. Only the CDR3 DNA stays, 42 bases, in frame from base 1. As encoded in the germline V gene (reference sequence), CDR1 is GTSNPN while CDR2 is SVGIG. V and J lose 0 bases and 2 bases, and a span of 11 bases separates them. Study-wide findings and limitations: Most TCR sequences were observed very rarely across donors, whereas some public TCRs were present in many individuals. According to the authors, the approach could potentially be generalized to other disease states and immunological phenotypes. In an earlier analysis of 587 of the donors, most TCR beta V segments appeared in productive rearrangements about 87% or about 30% of the time, broadly matching IMGT annotations. Because HLA typing was unavailable for some donors at each locus, only the typed subset was used in association tests. Three of the identified cytomegalovirus-associated TCR beta chains were confirmed in vitro to be specific for cytomegalovirus antigens. Most CMV-associated TCR beta chains appeared to be HLA-restricted in a later analysis, and the HLA associations seemed to be driven largely by CMV exposure. When HLA alleles, especially DR and DQ, strongly co-occurred, attributing TCR associations to individual alleles was difficult. Roughly uniform sequencing depth across donors was assumed in presence/absence analyses, although this assumption may not hold. The study listed 164 TCR beta chains as associated with cytomegalovirus. A further reported finding was that TCR beta sequences accurately predicted the HLA-A and HLA-B alleles for most subjects in the first cohort. In a later analysis, 16,951 TCR beta sequences were associated with specific HLA alleles at a false discovery rate of 0.05. In a later analysis, HLA-associated TCR beta chains were found to be more clonally expanded and to have lower generation probabilities than equally common non-associated chains. Several of the top co-occurrence clusters appeared to be linked to parvovirus B19, influenza, CMV and Epstein-Barr virus, according to a later analysis. The sequencing pipeline was judged likely to have produced a cluster of highly shared sequence variants as a technical artifact. The only immune exposure information available for the cohort was CMV serostatus. Because counts were too low, approximately 15 rarely observed V segments, including chromosome 9 orphons, were excluded from the earlier analysis of under 650 of the donors. An association between a missense DCLRE1C variant and V-gene and J-gene trimming of TCR beta chains was found in a later genetic analysis and replicated in an independent cohort. The classifier was reported to diagnose cytomegalovirus status with high specificity and sensitivity in both the original and validation cohorts. Because the 87-base-pair reads could not distinguish some IMGT-functional V segments, including TRBV6-2 and TRBV6-3, those segments were excluded. In a later genetic analysis, fewer N-insertions in productive TCRs were reported among donors in an Asian-associated ancestry cluster than the roughly 700-donor mean. The cohort was sequenced for TCR beta chains only, and without alpha or paired-chain data the features that could be detected were limited. Linkage disequilibrium might explain the correlated functional status among segregating V segments, but an unknown experimental factor could not be excluded. In a later analysis, the rate of TCR association differed among HLA loci, with DRB1 alleles having the most associated TCRs and HLA-C alleles having the fewest.

Library preparation employed the immunoSEQ multiplex PCR assay. The multiplex PCR relied on a mix of 60 forward primers for TCR Vbeta segments and 13 reverse primers for TCR Jbeta segments. A multiplex PCR assay on genomic DNA amplified the CDR3 region of rearranged TCR beta genes. On the Illumina HiSeq System, the amplified TCR beta libraries were sequenced as 87-base-pair reads. The paper's data handling went like this. A later analysis tallied 70 million to 100 million unique TCR beta chains across the 666 repertoires, and approximately 9.9 million of those chains were shared by two or more donors. A nearest-neighbor algorithm error-corrected the raw reads and collapsed the reads into unique sequences, merging closely related sequences to remove PCR and sequencing errors. V, D and J gene segments were assigned by aligning CDR3 sequences to IMGT reference sequences. For a sequence to be retained, a match of at least six nucleotides was required to both a V gene segment and a J gene segment. A rearrangement was called productive if the CDR3 had no stop codons and remained in frame with V and J, and every other rearrangement was called non-productive. Following IMGT convention, CDR3 was defined as the stretch from the second conserved V-encoded cysteine up to the conserved J-encoded phenylalanine. The earlier analysis of some 600 of the donors excluded sequences that lacked an unambiguous match to a single V gene segment. An earlier analysis of 587 of the donors classified V segments as functional when productive rearrangements were above 56.7% and as segregating when the standard deviation between donors was above 5%. A statistical classification framework was built for diagnosing cytomegalovirus status from the catalog of TCR beta chain sequences. In a later analysis, TCR nucleotide sequences were compared against IMGT/GENE-DB human TR gene sequences so that V and J genes could be assigned. The TCRdist pipeline was used in a later analysis to assign CDR3 sequences and most-parsimonious VDJ recombination scenarios. In a later analysis, each TCR beta chain was defined by its CDR3 amino acid sequence together with its V-gene family, and reads lacking a unique V-gene family were excluded. To address suspected cross-contamination and a sequencing artifact, a later analysis removed 592 highly shared, low-generation-probability nucleotide sequences. In a later analysis, a clonal expansion index for each public chain was calculated from normalized within-repertoire ranks of inferred template counts. Generation probabilities in a later analysis came from a VDJ recombination model fitted to out-of-frame rearrangements, and those results were checked against IGoR. Hypergeometric tests were used in a later analysis to score TCR-TCR, TCR-HLA and TCR-CMV co-occurrence, with a repertoire-size bias correction applied to the TCR pairs. In a later analysis, false discovery rates were estimated by permuting HLA or CMV assignments 20 times. In a later analysis, co-occurring TCRs were grouped using DBSCAN, and TCRdist sequence similarity was added for clustering within HLA-allele-positive subsets. Repertoires with fewer than 30,000 or more than 120,000 public chains were left out of co-occurrence clustering, as were about 5 repertoires with anomalous nucleotide sharing. Entries here come from immuneACCESS through TCRdb and include only in-frame sequences with V and J called. Some clones fail to appear in such tables; in the studies checked, an unresolved V gene covers under half of the shortfall, and the cause of the remainder is unknown. The V and J calls and clone size were taken over from that table, and D and trimming were inferred from the DNA. The sample yields about 130,000 clones; around 80% were counted once. The biggest ten clones account for around 1.8% of the sample.

Specimen: PBMCs. This receptor was obtained from a woman aged 40-49 years in good health and CMV-seronegative. The rearrangement joined TRBV30 to TRBJ2-7; no D gene is confidently identified. CDR3 loop: CAWSVRPTAYEQYF. The nucleotide sequence is TGTGCCTGGAGTGTACGGCCCACAGCCTACGAGCAGTACTTC.